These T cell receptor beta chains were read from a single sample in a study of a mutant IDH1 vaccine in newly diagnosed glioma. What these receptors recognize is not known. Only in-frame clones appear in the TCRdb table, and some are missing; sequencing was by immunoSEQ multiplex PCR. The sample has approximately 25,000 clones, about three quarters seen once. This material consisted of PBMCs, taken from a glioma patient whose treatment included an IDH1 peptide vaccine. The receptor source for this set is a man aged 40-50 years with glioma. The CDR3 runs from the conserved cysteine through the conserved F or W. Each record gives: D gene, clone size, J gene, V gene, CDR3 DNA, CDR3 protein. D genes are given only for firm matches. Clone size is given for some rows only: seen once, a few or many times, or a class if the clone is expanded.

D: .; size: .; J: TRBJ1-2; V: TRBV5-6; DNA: TGTGCCAGCAGCTTGGTACAGAGAGACTATGGCTACACCTTC; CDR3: CASSLVQRDYGYTF
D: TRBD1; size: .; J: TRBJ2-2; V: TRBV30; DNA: TGTGCCTGGAAGGGGACAGGGGATACCGGGGAGCTGTTTTTT; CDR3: CAWKGTGDTGELFF
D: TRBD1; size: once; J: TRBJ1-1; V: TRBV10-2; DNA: TGCGCCAGCAGTCAGGGGGGTTTCCGGAACACTGAAGCTTTCTTT; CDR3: CASSQGGFRNTEAFF
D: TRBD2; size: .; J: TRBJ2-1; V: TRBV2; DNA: TGTGCCAGCAGTGAAGCGCTTGGAGAAGCGGGACTAGCGCATTACTCCTACAATGAGCAGTTCTTC; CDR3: CASSEALGEAGLAHYSYNEQFF
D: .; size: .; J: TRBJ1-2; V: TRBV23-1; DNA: TGCGCCAGGGACAGCGGTGGCTACACCTTC; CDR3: CARDSGGYTF
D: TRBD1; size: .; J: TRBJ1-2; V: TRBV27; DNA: TGTGCCAGCTGCCCGCGGGACAGGTTGAGCTATGGCTACACCTTC; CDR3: CASCPRDRLSYGYTF
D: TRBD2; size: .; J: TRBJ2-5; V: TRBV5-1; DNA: TGCGCCAGCAGCTTACCGGGACTAGTTAAAACAGGGACCCAGTACTTC; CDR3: CASSLPGLVKTGTQYF
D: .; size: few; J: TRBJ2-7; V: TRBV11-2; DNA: TGTGCCAGCAGCTTAGTTGGAGGGTATATCTACGAGCAGTACTTC; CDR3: CASSLVGGYIYEQYF
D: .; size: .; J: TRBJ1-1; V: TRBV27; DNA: TGTGCCAGCAGAACGTTCACTGAAGCTTTCTTT; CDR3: CASRTFTEAFF
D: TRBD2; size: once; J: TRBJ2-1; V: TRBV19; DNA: TGTGCCAGTAGTATTGGGGCTAGCGGTATCTACAATGAGCAGTTCTTC; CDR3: CASSIGASGIYNEQFF
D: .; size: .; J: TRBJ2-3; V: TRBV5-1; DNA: TGCGCCAGCAGCTTACCCTACGATACGCAGTATTTT; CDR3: CASSLPYDTQYF
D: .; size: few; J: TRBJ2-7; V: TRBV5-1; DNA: TGCGCCAGCAGCCTGGACCTCACCTACGAGCAGTACTTC; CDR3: CASSLDLTYEQYF
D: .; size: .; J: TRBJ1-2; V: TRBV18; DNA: TGTGCCAGCTCAGACCGAGAAGGCTACACCTTC; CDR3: CASSDREGYTF
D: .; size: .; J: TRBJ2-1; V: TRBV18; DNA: TGTGCCAGCTCACCGAGGAGCTACAATGAGCAGTTCTTC; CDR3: CASSPRSYNEQFF
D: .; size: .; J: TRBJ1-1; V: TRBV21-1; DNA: TGTGCCCGACCCCCCCTTGAGTTGGGTTCGAACACTGAAGCTTTCTTT; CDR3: CARPPLELGSNTEAFF
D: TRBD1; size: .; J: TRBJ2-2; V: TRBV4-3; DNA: TGCGCCAGCAGCCACCCCGGGACAGGGGACACCGGGGAGCTGTTTTTT; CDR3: CASSHPGTGDTGELFF
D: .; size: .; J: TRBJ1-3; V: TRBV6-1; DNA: TGTGCCAGCAGTGACCGAAGCTCTGGAAACACCATATATTTT; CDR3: CASSDRSSGNTIYF
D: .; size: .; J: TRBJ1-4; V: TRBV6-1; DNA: TGTGCCAGCAGTGAATGGGGAAAGAATGAAAAACTGTTTTTT; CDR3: CASSEWGKNEKLFF
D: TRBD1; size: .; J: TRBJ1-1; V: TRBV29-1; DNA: TGCAGCGCCCGGACAGGGGTGAACACTGAAGCTTTCTTT; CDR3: CSARTGVNTEAFF
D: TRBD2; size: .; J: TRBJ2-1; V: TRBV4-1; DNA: TGCGCCAGCAGCCAAGAAATTCCGAGCGGGAGGGCCTCAGACAATGAGCAGTTCTTC; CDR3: CASSQEIPSGRASDNEQFF
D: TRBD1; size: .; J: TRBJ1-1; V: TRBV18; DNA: TGTGCCAGCTCACCGGACAGGCTGAACACTGAAGCTTTCTTT; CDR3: CASSPDRLNTEAFF
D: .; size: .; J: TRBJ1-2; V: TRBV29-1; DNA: TGCAGCGTTGAGGAGGGGTATGGCTACACCTTC; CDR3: CSVEEGYGYTF
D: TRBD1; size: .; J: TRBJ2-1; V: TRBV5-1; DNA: TGCGCCAGCAGCCTAATGGGACAGGGGGCTAATGAGCAGTTCTTC; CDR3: CASSLMGQGANEQFF
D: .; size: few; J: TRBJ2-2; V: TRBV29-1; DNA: TGCAGCGCTGACGGGCCAGGCACCGGGGAGCTGTTTTTT; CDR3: CSADGPGTGELFF
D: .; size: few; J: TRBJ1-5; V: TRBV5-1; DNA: TGCGCCAGCAGCTTGGAGGTGGGCGATCAGCCCCAGCATTTT; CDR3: CASSLEVGDQPQHF
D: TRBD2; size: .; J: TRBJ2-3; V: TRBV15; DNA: TGTGCCACCAGCAGAGGGGGACTAGCGGGAGTTCGAACAGATACGCAGTATTTT; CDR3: CATSRGGLAGVRTDTQYF
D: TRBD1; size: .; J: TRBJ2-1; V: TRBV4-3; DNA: TGCGCCAGCAGCCAAGATGGGACAGTCTCCTACAATGAGCAGTTCTTC; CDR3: CASSQDGTVSYNEQFF
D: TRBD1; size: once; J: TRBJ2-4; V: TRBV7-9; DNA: TGTGCCAGCAGCTTAGCACACAGGGGAGCCAAAAACATTCAGTACTTC; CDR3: CASSLAHRGAKNIQYF
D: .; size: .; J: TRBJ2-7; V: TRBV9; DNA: TGTGCCAGCAGCGTAGGCGGCCTCGCGGAGGAGGAGCAGTACTTC; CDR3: CASSVGGLAEEEQYF
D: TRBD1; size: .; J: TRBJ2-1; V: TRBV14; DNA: TGTGCCAGCAGCCCCACGGACAGGGTTGGGCAGTTCTTC; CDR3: CASSPTDRVGQFF
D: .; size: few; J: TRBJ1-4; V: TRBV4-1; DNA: TGCGCCAGCAGCCACGGGGATAGGGAGAATGAAAAACTGTTTTTT; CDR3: CASSHGDRENEKLFF
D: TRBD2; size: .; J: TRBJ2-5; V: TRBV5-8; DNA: TGTGCCAGCAGCTTGGCCACTAGCGGGGCGACCCAGTACTTC; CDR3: CASSLATSGATQYF
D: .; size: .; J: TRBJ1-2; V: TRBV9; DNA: TGTGCCAGCAGCGTAGGGTACAGACGAGACAGGACTAACTATGGCTACACCTTC; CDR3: CASSVGYRRDRTNYGYTF
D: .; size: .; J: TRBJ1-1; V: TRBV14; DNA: TGTGCCAGCAGCCCCCAACCTGGTAGGGTGGGACTGCCGAACACTGAAGCTTTCTTT; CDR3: CASSPQPGRVGLPNTEAFF
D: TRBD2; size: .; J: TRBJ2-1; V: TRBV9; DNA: TGTGCCAGCAGCGCGGGACTAGCGAATGAGCAGTTCTTC; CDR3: CASSAGLANEQFF
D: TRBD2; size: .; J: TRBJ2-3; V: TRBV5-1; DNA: TGCGCCAGCAGCTTTGGGGCGGGAGGGGCAGATACGCAGTATTTT; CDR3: CASSFGAGGADTQYF
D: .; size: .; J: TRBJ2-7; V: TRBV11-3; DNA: TGTGCCAGCAGCAAAGGCAGGGGAGGCGAGCAGTACTTC; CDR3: CASSKGRGGEQYF
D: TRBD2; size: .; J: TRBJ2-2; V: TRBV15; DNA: TGTGCCACCAGCCCACTAGCGGAGAACACCGGGGAGCTGTTTTTT; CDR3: CATSPLAENTGELFF
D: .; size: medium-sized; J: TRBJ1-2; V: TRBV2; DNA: TGTGCCAGCAGTCTGGACCACTATGGCTACACCTTC; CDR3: CASSLDHYGYTF
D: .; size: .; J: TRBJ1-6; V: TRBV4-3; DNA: TGCGCCAGCAGCCAGAGGGTTTCTTCACCCCTCCACTTT; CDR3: CASSQRVSSPLHF
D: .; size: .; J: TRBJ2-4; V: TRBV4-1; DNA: TGCGCCAGCAGCCGGTTGAGGGGCGAAAACATTCAGTACTTC; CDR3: CASSRLRGENIQYF
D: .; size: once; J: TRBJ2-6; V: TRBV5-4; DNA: TGTGCCAGCAGCTCTCCAAGCGTTGTCGGGGCCAACGTCCTGACTTTC; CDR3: CASSSPSVVGANVLTF
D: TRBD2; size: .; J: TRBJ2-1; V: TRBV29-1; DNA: TGCAGCGCGGGACTAGCGGGGAACAATGAGCAGTTCTTC; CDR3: CSAGLAGNNEQFF
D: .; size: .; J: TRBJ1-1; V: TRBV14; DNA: TGTGCCAGCAGCCCCCAGGGTCCGGTCGCTGAAGCTTTCTTT; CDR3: CASSPQGPVAEAFF
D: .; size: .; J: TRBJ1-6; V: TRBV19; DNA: TGTGCCACCGCAAGGGGGGCGAGTAATTCACCCCTCCACTTT; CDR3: CATARGASNSPLHF
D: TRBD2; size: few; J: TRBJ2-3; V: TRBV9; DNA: TGTGCCAGCAGCCCGACTAGCGAGGGCGCAGATACGCAGTATTTT; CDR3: CASSPTSEGADTQYF
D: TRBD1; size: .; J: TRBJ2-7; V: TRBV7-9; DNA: TGTGCCAGCAGCTTAGGAGGGGGCAACGAGCAGTACTTC; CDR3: CASSLGGGNEQYF
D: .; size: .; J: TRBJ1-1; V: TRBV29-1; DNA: TGCAGCGTTGAGTGGGGTCTCGGCACTGAAGCTTTCTTT; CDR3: CSVEWGLGTEAFF
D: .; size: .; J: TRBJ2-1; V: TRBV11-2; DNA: TGTGCCAGCAGCCCCCCCGGTTCGGGAAACAATGAGCAGTTCTTC; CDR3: CASSPPGSGNNEQFF